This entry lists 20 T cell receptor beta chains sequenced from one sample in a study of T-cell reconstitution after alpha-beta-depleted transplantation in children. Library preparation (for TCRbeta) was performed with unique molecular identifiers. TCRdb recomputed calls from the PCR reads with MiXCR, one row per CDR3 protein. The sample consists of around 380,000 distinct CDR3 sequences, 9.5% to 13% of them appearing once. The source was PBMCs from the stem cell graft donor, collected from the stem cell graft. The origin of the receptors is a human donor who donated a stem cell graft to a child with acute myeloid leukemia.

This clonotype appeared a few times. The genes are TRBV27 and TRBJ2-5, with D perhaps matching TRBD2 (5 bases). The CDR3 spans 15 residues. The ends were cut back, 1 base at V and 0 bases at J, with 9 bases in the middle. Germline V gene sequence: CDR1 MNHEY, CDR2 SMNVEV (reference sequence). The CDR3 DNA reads TGTGCCAGCAGTTTATTCGGGGTGTACCAAGAGACCCAGTACTTC. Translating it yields CASSLFGVYQETQYF.

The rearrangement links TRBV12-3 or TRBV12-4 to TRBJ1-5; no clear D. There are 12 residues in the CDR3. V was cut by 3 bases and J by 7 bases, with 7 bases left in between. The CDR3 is CASSLSSQPQHF. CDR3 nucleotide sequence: TGTGCCAGCAGTTTGAGTTCACAGCCCCAGCATTTT.

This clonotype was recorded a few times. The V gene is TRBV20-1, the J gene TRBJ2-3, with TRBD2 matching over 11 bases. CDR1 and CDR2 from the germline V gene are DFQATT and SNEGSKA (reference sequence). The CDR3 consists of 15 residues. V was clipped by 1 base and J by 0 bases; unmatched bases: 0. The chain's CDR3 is CSARGTSGSTDTQYF. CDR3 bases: TGCAGTGCTAGAGGGACTAGCGGGAGCACAGATACGCAGTATTTT.

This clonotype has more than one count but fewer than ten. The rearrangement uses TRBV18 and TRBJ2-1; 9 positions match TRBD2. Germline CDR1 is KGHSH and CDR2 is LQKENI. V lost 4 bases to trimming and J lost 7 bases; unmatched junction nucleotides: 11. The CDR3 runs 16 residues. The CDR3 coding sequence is TGTGCCAGCTCACTTATAGCGGGAGACCCTAGGAATGAGCAGTTCTTC. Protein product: CASSLIAGDPRNEQFF.

CDR3 in amino acids: CASSPWTRDTILSYNEQFF. In nucleotides, the CDR3 is TGCGCCAGCAGCCCTTGGACCCGGGACACAATTCTCTCCTACAATGAGCAGTTCTTC. The chain joins TRBV4-1 to TRBJ2-1, with D possibly being TRBD1 (6 bases). Germline CDR1 reads MGHRA; CDR2 reads YSYEKL. Trimming took off 4 bases at V and 0 bases at J, with 22 bases between the two ends. There are 19 residues in the CDR3.

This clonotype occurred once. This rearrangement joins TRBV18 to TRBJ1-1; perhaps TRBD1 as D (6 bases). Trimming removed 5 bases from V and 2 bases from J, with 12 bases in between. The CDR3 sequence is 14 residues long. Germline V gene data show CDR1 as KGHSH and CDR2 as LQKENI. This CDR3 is CASSNQGQNTEAFF. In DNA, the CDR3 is TGTGCCAGCTCAAACCAGGGACAAAACACTGAAGCTTTCTTT.

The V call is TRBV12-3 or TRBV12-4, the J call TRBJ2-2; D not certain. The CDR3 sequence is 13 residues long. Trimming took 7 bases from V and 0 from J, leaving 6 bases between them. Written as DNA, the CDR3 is TGTGCCAGCAACACCGCGAACACCGGGGAGCTGTTTTTT. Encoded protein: CASNTANTGELFF.

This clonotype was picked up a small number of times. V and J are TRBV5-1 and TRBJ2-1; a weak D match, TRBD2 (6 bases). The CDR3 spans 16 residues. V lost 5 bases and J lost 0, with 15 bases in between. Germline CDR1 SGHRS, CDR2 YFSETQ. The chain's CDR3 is CASSVWGDDSYNEQFF. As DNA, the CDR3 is TGCGCCAGCAGTGTTTGGGGGGACGACTCCTACAATGAGCAGTTCTTC.

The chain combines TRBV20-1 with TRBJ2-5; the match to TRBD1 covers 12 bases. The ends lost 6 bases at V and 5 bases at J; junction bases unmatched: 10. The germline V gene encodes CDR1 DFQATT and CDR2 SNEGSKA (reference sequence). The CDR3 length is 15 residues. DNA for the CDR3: TGCAGTGCGAACGCCGGGACAGGGGGCCTGGAGACCCAGTACTTC. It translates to CSANAGTGGLETQYF.

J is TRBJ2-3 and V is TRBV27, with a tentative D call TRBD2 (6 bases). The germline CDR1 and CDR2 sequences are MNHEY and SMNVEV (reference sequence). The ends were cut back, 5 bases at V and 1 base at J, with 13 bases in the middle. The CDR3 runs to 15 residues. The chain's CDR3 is CASSTPPGGTDTQYF. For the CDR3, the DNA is TGTGCCAGCAGTACTCCACCGGGGGGCACAGATACGCAGTATTTT.

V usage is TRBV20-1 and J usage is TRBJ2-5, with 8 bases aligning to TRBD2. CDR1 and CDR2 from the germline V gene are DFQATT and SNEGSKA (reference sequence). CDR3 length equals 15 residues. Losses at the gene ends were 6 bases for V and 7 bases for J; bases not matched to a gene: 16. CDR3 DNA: TGCAGTGCCGGGGGGGGTAGCGGGGAGCCAGGGACCCAGTACTTC. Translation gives CSAGGGSGEPGTQYF.

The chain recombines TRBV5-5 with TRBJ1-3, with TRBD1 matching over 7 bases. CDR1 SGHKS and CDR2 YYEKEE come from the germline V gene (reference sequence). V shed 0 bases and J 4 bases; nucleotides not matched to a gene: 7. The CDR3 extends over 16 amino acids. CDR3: CASSLGYDRAGNTIYF. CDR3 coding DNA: TGTGCCAGCAGCTTGGGATATGACAGGGCCGGAAACACCATATATTTT.

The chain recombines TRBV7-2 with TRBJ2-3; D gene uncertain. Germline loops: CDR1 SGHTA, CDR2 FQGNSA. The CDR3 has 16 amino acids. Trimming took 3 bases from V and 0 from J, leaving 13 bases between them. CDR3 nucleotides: TGTGCCAGCAGCTTGTCGAGCGCCCTTAGCACAGATACGCAGTATTTT. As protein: CASSLSSALSTDTQYF. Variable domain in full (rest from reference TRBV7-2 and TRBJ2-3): GAGVSQSPSNKVTEKGKDVELRCDPISGHTALYWYRQSLGQGLEFLIYFQGNSAPDKSGLPSDRFSAERTGGSVSTLTIQRTQQEDSAVYLCASSLSSALSTDTQYFGPGTRLTVL.

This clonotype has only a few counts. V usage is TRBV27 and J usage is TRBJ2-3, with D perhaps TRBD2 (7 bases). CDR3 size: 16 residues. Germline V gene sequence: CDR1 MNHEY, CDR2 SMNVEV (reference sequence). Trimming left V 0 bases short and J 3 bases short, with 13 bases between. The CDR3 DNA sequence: TGTGCCAGCAGTTTATCGAAGGGGGGGGCGACAGATACGCAGTATTTT. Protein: CASSLSKGGATDTQYF.

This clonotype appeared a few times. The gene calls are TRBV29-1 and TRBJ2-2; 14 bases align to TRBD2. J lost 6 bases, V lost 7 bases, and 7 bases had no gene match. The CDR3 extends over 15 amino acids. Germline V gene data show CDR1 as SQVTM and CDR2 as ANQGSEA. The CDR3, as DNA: TGCAGCGCCGGGACTAGCGGGAGTCGACCCGGGGAGCTGTTTTTT. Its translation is CSAGTSGSRPGELFF.

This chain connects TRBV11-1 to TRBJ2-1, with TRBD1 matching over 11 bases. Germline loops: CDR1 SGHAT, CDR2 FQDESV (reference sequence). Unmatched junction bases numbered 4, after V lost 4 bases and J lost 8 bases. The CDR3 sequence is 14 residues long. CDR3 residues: CASSSDRGQDEQFF. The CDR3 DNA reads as TGTGCCAGCAGCTCGGACAGGGGGCAGGATGAGCAGTTCTTC.

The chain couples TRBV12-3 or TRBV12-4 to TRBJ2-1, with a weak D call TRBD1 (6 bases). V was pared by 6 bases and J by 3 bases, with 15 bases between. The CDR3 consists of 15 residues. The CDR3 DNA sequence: TGTGCCAGCAGCCTGAGGGGACAAATCTACAATGAGCAGTTCTTC. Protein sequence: CASSLRGQIYNEQFF.

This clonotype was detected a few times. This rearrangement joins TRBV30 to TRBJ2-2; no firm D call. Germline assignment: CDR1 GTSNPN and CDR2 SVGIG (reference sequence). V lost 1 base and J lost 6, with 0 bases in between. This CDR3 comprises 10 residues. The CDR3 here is CAWSAGELFF. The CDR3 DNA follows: TGTGCCTGGAGTGCCGGGGAGCTGTTTTTT.

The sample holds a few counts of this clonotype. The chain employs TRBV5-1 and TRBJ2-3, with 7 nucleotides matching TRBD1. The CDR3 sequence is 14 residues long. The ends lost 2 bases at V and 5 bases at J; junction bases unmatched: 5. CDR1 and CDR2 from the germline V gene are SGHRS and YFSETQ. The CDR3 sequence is CASSFRGLGDTQYF. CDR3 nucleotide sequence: TGCGCCAGCAGCTTTAGGGGGCTCGGAGATACGCAGTATTTT.

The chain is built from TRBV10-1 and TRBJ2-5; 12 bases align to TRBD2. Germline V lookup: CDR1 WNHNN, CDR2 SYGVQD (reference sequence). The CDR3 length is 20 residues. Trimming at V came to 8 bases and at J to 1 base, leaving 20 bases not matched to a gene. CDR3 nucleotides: TGCGCCAGCGGGGGCCCCCCTAGCGGGGGGGCCGCAGATGCCCAAGAGACCCAGTACTTC. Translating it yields CASGGPPSGGAADAQETQYF.